Presented here are 2 T cell receptor beta chains from one specimen sequenced in a study of blood T cell repertoires in COVID-19. Assay: immunoSEQ multiplex PCR; the TCRdb copy retains only in-frame clones and omits some. The sample includes 90,000 to 100,000 clones, approximately 90% of them seen just once. Material for sequencing was peripheral blood. The receptors stem from a man in his sixties or seventies with acute or convalescent COVID-19.

The chain combines TRBV3-1 (or the pseudogene TRBV3-2) with TRBJ1-2, with D possibly being TRBD1 (6 bases). The ends were cut back, 4 bases at V and 3 bases at J, with 18 bases in the middle. Germline CDR1 is LGHDT and CDR2 is YNNKEL (reference sequence). CDR3 length equals 16 residues. CDR3 DNA: TGTGCCAGCAGCCCATCCAGCGGGGGCGCCGACTATGGCTACACCTTC. It yields the protein CASSPSSGGADYGYTF.

The chain recombines TRBV7-9 with TRBJ2-1; TRBD1 is a possible D gene (5 bases). CDR3 length equals 14 residues. The germline V gene encodes CDR1 SEHNR and CDR2 FQNEAQ (reference sequence). Between the trimmed V and J ends, which lost 3 bases and 5 bases, there was a span of 11 bases. CDR3 DNA sequence: TGTGCCAGCAGCTTTGGGGCAGCTAACAATGAGCAGTTCTTC. Protein: CASSFGAANNEQFF. The full variable domain, with the rest looked up from reference TRBV7-9 and TRBJ2-1, is DTGVSQNPRHKITKRGQNVTFRCDPISEHNRLYWYRQTLGQGPEFLTYFQNEAQLEKSRLLSDRFSAERPKGSFSTLEIQRTEQGDSAMYLCASSFGAANNEQFFGPGTRLTVL.